One and the same sample provided the 4 T cell receptor beta chains below, sequenced in a study of T cell repertoires in cytomegalovirus infection. Using its own MiXCR run on the reads, TCRdb lists one record per CDR3 protein. This table has roughly 80,000 distinct CDR3 sequences, roughly 25% appearing once. These receptors have no identified antigens. This sample comprised CD8+ T cells from cultured PBMCs, obtained from culture after CMV antigen stimulation. These receptors were taken from a human donor in good health (CMV status not recorded). Some clones in this sample may be carry-over from other donors' samples.

J is TRBJ2-2 and V is TRBV12-3 or TRBV12-4; D uncertain. The CDR3 covers 13 residues. The V end was cut by 3 bases, the J end by 6 bases, with 8 bases between. CDR3 in DNA: TGTGCCAGCAGTTTCGAGACTGCCGGGGAGCTGTTTTTT. Translating gives CASSFETAGELFF.

V gene TRBV5-1 combines with J gene TRBJ1-6; D gene uncertain. V lost 0 bases and J lost 5, with 12 bases in between. Germline loops: CDR1 SGHRS, CDR2 YFSETQ. CDR3 length: 16 residues. CDR3 nucleotide sequence: TGCGCCAGCAGCTTGGGGCAGGCCAGTAATAATTCACCCCTCCACTTT. This translates into CASSLGQASNNSPLHF.

The chain employs TRBV30 and TRBJ1-5; D is ambiguous. In germline, CDR1 is GTSNPN, CDR2 SVGIG (reference sequence). The CDR3 is 12 residues long. The V gene lost 1 base and the J gene lost 4 bases, with 5 bases spanning the gap. For the CDR3, the DNA is TGTGCCTGGAGTGAAGGAAATCAGCCCCAGCATTTT. As protein: CAWSEGNQPQHF.

The V gene is TRBV27, the J gene TRBJ1-1; D not resolved. This CDR3 comprises 16 residues. Germline assignment: CDR1 MNHEY and CDR2 SMNVEV (reference sequence). V was pared by 0 bases and J by 4 bases, with 15 bases between. The CDR3 protein is CASSLSPLGEGTEAFF. The CDR3 region has the DNA TGTGCCAGCAGTTTATCGCCCCTGGGAGAGGGCACTGAAGCTTTCTTT.